This T cell receptor beta chain was obtained from a study of OX40 agonist ivuxolimab in advanced cancers. At the level of the study: Given to patients was ivuxolimab, an agonistic anti-OX40 (CD134) antibody.

About this clone itself: The target antigen is unknown.

Method: immunoSEQ multiplex PCR; TCRdb's copy keeps in-frame clones and lacks some. The sample yields 55,000 to 80,000 clones, about 80% seen once. The V end lost 5 bases, the J end lost 5 bases, and 12 bases lay between the germline ends. This CDR3 is built from 13 residues. Germline assignment: CDR1 SNHLY and CDR2 FYNNEI. The study, taken as a whole, reports: Averaged across samples, CD8+ T cells carried more expanded clones than CD4+ did. Among the lowest levels of clonal expansion were found in partial responders at 0.1-3.0 mg/kg. At doses 0.1 to 3.0 mg/kg, CD4+ and CD8+ clones expanded.

Sequenced material: CD4+ or CD8+ T cells sorted from blood, taken in a trial of the OX40 agonist ivuxolimab. The sequence came from an adult with an advanced solid tumor such as melanoma, head and neck, liver or kidney cancer. V and J are TRBV2 and TRBJ1-2; possible D gene TRBD1, 6 bases. CDR3 nucleotide sequence: TGTGCCAGCAGTCCCACGACAGGTTATGGCTACACCTTC. Translation gives CASSPTTGYGYTF.